This T cell receptor (beta chain) was identified in a study of beta chain features in type 1 diabetes. Every bit of the isolated RNA underwent reverse transcription, so sequencing read expressed TCRB transcripts. Sequencing was performed with immunoSEQ multiplex PCR; in TCRdb, only in-frame clones are kept and a portion is missing. Of about 710,000 clones in the sample, roughly an eighth were seen once. J was trimmed by 3 bases and V by 0 bases; bases with no gene match: 8. Germline CDR1 is SGHRS and CDR2 is YFSETQ. The CDR3 is 16 amino acids. This clone came up a few times. Its antigen is not known. Distinct nucleotide sequences in the sample also encode this CDR3. Every donor had blood drawn once into heparin, around 120 mL on average. In all sorted populations, purity surpassed 98%. Study-level findings and limits: The naive, central memory and Treg TCRB repertoires showed an apparent similarity that was greater among patients than among healthy donors. Type 1 diabetes patients had TCRB CDR3s that were shorter (moderately but significantly so) in all four CD4+ subsets.

Sequenced material: naive CD4+ T cells from blood. The chain carries TRBV5-1 and TRBJ1-2; 7 positions agree with TRBD1. The sequence came from a man younger than 35 with type 1 diabetes. CDR3 loop: CASSLVSGTGDYGYTF. The CDR3 bases are TGCGCCAGCAGCTTGGTATCAGGTACAGGGGACTATGGCTACACCTTC.